This TCR beta chain was identified in a study of T-cell memory formation after mild COVID-19 (dated by TCRdb to the early 2020s). About the full investigation: Most TCR sequence clusters were specific to one of the two donors. In a couple of donors, T-cell clones that expanded and contracted after mild COVID-19 were tracked by sequencing TCRalpha and TCRbeta repertoires over time. The cohort was made up of two young adult volunteers, one female and one male, who were previously healthy.

Counted from cysteine to phenylalanine, this CDR3 has 13 amino acids. The kept DNA is CDR3 alone, 39 bases in frame from the first base. Reading the germline V gene gives CDR1 SQVTM and CDR2 ANQGSEA. The V and J ends are trimmed by 5 bases and 0 bases, leaving 9 bases between them. As concerns this clonotype: What antigen it recognizes has not been identified. Per-base quality was not reported, and no clone a single base away is much larger than it.

TCRdb names Illumina NovaSeq 6000 as the instrument used. cDNA libraries for TCRalpha and TCRbeta were prepared by 5'RACE using constant-segment primers, with sample barcodes and unique molecular identifiers added. RNA was extracted from every sample with Trizol reagent. Amplification of the libraries took two PCR steps, and the second step added a second sample barcode plus Illumina TruSeq adapters. Libraries were sequenced on an Illumina NovaSeq with 2 x 150 bp paired-end reads. Per the source publication's procedure: Reads were demultiplexed and collapsed into UMI-guided consensus sequences with migec v1.2.7. Using mixcr v2.1.11, UMI consensuses were aligned to TRA and TRB V and J templates and then assembled into clonotypes. A clonotype was counted as expanded or contracted only when both edgeR and NoisET called the clonotype significant, with the noise models trained on biological replicates. For edgeR calls, the cutoffs were a false discovery rate-adjusted p below 0.01 and a log2 fold-change threshold of 1. As an exploratory analysis of dynamics, max-normalized trajectories of the 1000 most abundant clonotypes were examined with PCA combined with hierarchical clustering. Each responding clone was given a CD4 or CD8 phenotype based on the CD4+ and CD8+ repertoires, which had been sequenced separately. TCRdb passed the public sequencing reads through fastp at Q25 and MiXCR, retaining productive beta sequences. When rows share a CDR3 protein, they turn into one entry using the most common DNA and genes. TCRdb's processing, not the authors', yielded these V and J calls. The sample yields 280,000 or so distinct CDR3 sequences; 7% to 10% were counted once. The ten biggest clones cover about 22% of the sample.

Ficoll-Paque density gradient centrifugation was used to isolate PBMCs. Beyond this particular receptor, the publication reports: Some responding clones were detected in pre-infection memory, which suggested that pre-existing cross-reactive memory T cells had joined the SARS-CoV-2 response. SARS-CoV-2 specificity of the second-wave clones peaking on day 37 was not confirmed. Balanced CD4/CD8 phenotypes were observed for clones contracting from day 15 to 85, whereas a bias towards CD4+ was observed for a second wave of clones expanding from day 15 to 37. Contracting CD4+ clones were found mainly in CM and EM memory subsets, while CD8+ clones were enriched in EMRA. Only a couple of mild cases were covered by the study, and larger cohorts that include severe cases with pre-infection samples were considered necessary.

The specimen sequenced was PBMCs or a T cell subset sorted from them (not recorded which). The chain is assembled from TRBV29-1 and TRBJ2-3; a confident D gene designation cannot be given. The receptor was isolated from a man aged 18-30 years who had mild COVID-19 (a few samples of this study predate the infection). The sample titles of this study are shuffled in the database, so cell type and time point are left out; the donor was told from shared clones. CDR3 region: CSVSGVSTDTQYF. The DNA reads TGCAGCGTTTCGGGTGTTAGCACAGATACGCAGTATTTT.